The 3 T cell receptor beta chains given below trace back to one sample, sequenced in a study of shared clonotypes between healthy human individuals. TCRdb keeps only in-frame clones here, not all; method: immunoSEQ multiplex PCR. The profile shows roughly 2.5 million clones, approximately 94% of them singletons. What was sequenced was naive CD4+ T cells sorted from blood. Subset given: CD45RA+ positively selected. The source is a man aged 18 to 29 in good health.

This chain uses TRBV30 with TRBJ1-2; D is perhaps TRBD1 (5 bases). This CDR3 has 15 amino acids. Germline-derived CDR1 and CDR2 are GTSNPN and SVGIG (reference sequence). Trimming cost V 3 bases and J 7 bases, with 21 bases left between them. The CDR3 is CAWSLKTVPQGGYTF. The CDR3 DNA is TGTGCCTGGAGCCTCAAGACAGTCCCGCAGGGTGGCTACACCTTC.

V is TRBV9 and J is TRBJ2-3; D might be TRBD1 or TRBD2, each matching 5 bases. V gave up 4 bases and J gave up 0 bases, with 15 bases separating them. Germline loops: CDR1 SGDLS, CDR2 YYNGEE. The CDR3 length is 16 residues. The CDR3 bases are TGTGCCAGCAGCACCAAGGGACGGACTAGCACAGATACGCAGTATTTT. This gives the protein CASSTKGRTSTDTQYF.

This clone is a singleton in its sample. The chain joins TRBV7-9 to TRBJ2-3; D is perhaps TRBD2 (5 bases). Germline V gene sequence: CDR1 SEHNR, CDR2 FQNEAQ (reference sequence). The germline V and J ends were trimmed by 5 bases and 1 base, with 22 bases remaining between them. This CDR3 is 18 amino acids long. The CDR3 DNA reads as TGTGCCAGCAGCCCGACTACCGTTGCGGGTTGGGGCACAGATACGCAGTATTTT. Translating gives CASSPTTVAGWGTDTQYF. Supplemented by reference TRBV7-9 and TRBJ2-3, the full variable domain reads DTGVSQNPRHKITKRGQNVTFRCDPISEHNRLYWYRQTLGQGPEFLTYFQNEAQLEKSRLLSDRFSAERPKGSFSTLEIQRTEQGDSAMYLCASSPTTVAGWGTDTQYFGPGTRLTVL.